The next 30 T cell receptor beta chains were all read from a single sample in a study of CD4 T cells in relation to SARS-CoV-2 and coronaviruses (dated by TCRdb to about 2021). CD4+ T cells from unexposed donors were collected before the COVID-19 pandemic (2011-2018). Following 10 days of culture, the EasySep CD4+ T cell isolation kit was used to isolate CD4+ T cells. The library relied on the immunoSEQ multiplex PCR assay. TCRdb holds this immuneACCESS table with in-frame rearrangements only. Some clones are missing; in checked studies, unresolved V genes explain under half, and the rest has no known cause. For this sample the table gives about 20,000 clones, of which 60% to 80% were detected only once. Of the sample, around 17% falls within the top ten clones. Their target antigens are unknown. The sequenced sample consisted of CD4+ T cells from PBMCs, cultured in vitro. The origin of the receptors is a human donor in good health.

This clone was recorded once. V is TRBV7-2 and J is TRBJ2-3, with D maybe TRBD1 (6 bases). Germline V CDR1 and CDR2: SGHTA, FQGNSA. Trimming left V 1 base short and J 4 bases short, with 12 bases between. CDR3 length: 15 amino acids. The CDR3, as DNA: TGTGCCAGCAGCTTAGTTGGGACATCGCCAGATACGCAGTATTTT. Protein sequence: CASSLVGTSPDTQYF.

The chain employs TRBV4-2 and TRBJ2-7; tentatively, D is TRBD2 (6 bases). V was pared by 2 bases and J by 0 bases, with 17 bases between. Germline V lookup: CDR1 LGHNA, CDR2 YNFKEQ. The CDR3 consists of 17 residues. The CDR3 loop reads CASSQPRLGGASYEQYF. CDR3 in DNA: TGTGCCAGCAGCCAACCCCGGCTTGGAGGGGCCTCCTACGAGCAGTACTTC.

The V call is TRBV7-8, the J call TRBJ2-7; 12 positions match TRBD2. CDR1 SGHVS and CDR2 FQNEAQ come from the germline V gene. V was pared by 5 bases and J by 3 bases, with 11 bases of the junction left unmatched. The CDR3 spans 17 residues. DNA of the CDR3: TGTGCCAGCAGCCCGAAGGGACTAGCGGGCTTAGTCTACGAGCAGTACTTC. The encoded protein is CASSPKGLAGLVYEQYF.

The V gene is TRBV4-2, the J gene TRBJ2-5; 15 positions agree with TRBD2. CDR1 and CDR2 from the germline V gene are LGHNA and YNFKEQ. The J segment lost 11 bases and the V segment lost 2 bases, leaving 6 bases of the junction unmatched. The CDR3 is made up of 15 amino acids. CDR3 nucleotides: TGTGCCAGCAGCCAACCGGGACTAGCGGGAGGTTCACAGTACTTC. As protein: CASSQPGLAGGSQYF.

This clone came up a few times. The V call is TRBV7-8, the J call TRBJ1-5, with D hard to call. V was shortened by 5 bases and J by 5 bases, with 13 bases between the two germline ends. The germline gives CDR1 SGHVS, CDR2 FQNEAQ. There are 14 residues in the CDR3. In DNA, the CDR3 is TGTGCCAGCAGCATCCGGGATAGACATCAGCCCCAGCATTTT. As protein: CASSIRDRHQPQHF. Drawing the rest from reference TRBV7-8 and TRBJ1-5, the complete variable domain is GAGVSQSPRYKVAKRGQDVALRCDPISGHVSLFWYQQALGQGPEFLTYFQNEAQLDKSGLPSDRFFAERPEGSVSTLKIQRTQQEDSAVYLCASSIRDRHQPQHFGDGTRLSIL.

This clone occurred a few times. The chain uses TRBV12-3 or TRBV12-4 and TRBJ2-2, with D maybe TRBD2 (7 bases). V gave up 7 bases and J gave up 5 bases, with 8 bases separating them. The CDR3 contains 12 residues. CDR3 residues: CASKGGTGELFF. The CDR3 nucleotides read TGTGCCAGCAAGGGGGGGACCGGGGAGCTGTTTTTT.

V usage is TRBV24-1 and J usage is TRBJ1-3; unclear D gene. The V and J ends lost 5 bases and 3 bases respectively, with 19 bases between them. From germline, CDR1 is KGHDR and CDR2 SFDVKD. The CDR3 is made up of 17 amino acids. CDR3 in amino acids: CATSAPPGDSNGNTIYF. The CDR3 nucleotides read TGTGCCACCAGTGCTCCACCCGGGGATTCGAATGGAAACACCATATATTTT.

This chain joins TRBV5-1 and TRBJ2-7; no firm D call. This CDR3 is built from 17 residues. Looked up from germline, CDR1 is SGHRS and CDR2 is YFSETQ. The ends were cut back, 2 bases at V and 3 bases at J, with 21 bases in the middle. The CDR3 bases are TGCGCCAGCAGCTTTGGGAATACAGAGAAGACGATCTACGAGCAGTACTTC. This gives the protein CASSFGNTEKTIYEQYF.

The genes are TRBV5-1 and TRBJ1-6; possibly TRBD1 for D (5 bases). Germline V gene lookup returns CDR1 SGHRS and CDR2 YFSETQ. With 4 bases removed from V and 9 bases from J, the gap between germline ends came to 17 bases. This CDR3 contains 15 residues. The CDR3 DNA reads TGCGCCAGCAGCGGAGAATCAGGGCCCACTTCACCCCTCCACTTT. Amino acid sequence: CASSGESGPTSPLHF. Based on the CDR3 plus reference TRBV5-1 and TRBJ1-6, the full variable domain is KAGVTQTPRYLIKTRGQQVTLSCSPISGHRSVSWYQQTPGQGLQFLFEYFSETQRNKGNFPGRFSGRQFSNSRSEMNVSTLELGDSALYLCASSGESGPTSPLHFGNGTRLTVT.

J is TRBJ2-2 and V is TRBV6-6; no clear D gene. V dropped 3 bases and J dropped 4 bases, with 6 bases sitting between them. This CDR3 comprises 13 residues. Germline values: CDR1 MNHNY, CDR2 SVGAGI (reference sequence). CDR3 sequence (DNA): TGTGCCAGCAGTTATCGCCCCACCGGGGAGCTGTTTTTT. Translating it yields CASSYRPTGELFF.

This clone occurred a few times. The chain recombines TRBV28 with TRBJ2-1, with 8 bases aligning to TRBD1. The J segment lost 0 bases and the V segment lost 4 bases, leaving 5 bases of the junction unmatched. Looked up from germline, CDR1 is MDHEN and CDR2 is SYDVKM. This CDR3 has 16 amino acids. The DNA of the CDR3 is TGTGCCAGCAGTTCCGGACAGGGAGCCTCCTACAATGAGCAGTTCTTC. It translates to CASSSGQGASYNEQFF.

This rearrangement joins TRBV24-1 to TRBJ1-5; 8 bases align to TRBD1. The trim removed 11 bases at V and 2 bases at J, leaving 10 bases unmatched. The CDR3 spans 15 residues. The germline V gene encodes CDR1 KGHDR and CDR2 SFDVKD. This chain's CDR3 is CARNPGQDCNQPQHF. The CDR3 DNA reads TGTGCCAGGAATCCGGGACAGGATTGCAATCAGCCCCAGCATTTT.

V and J are TRBV4-1 and TRBJ1-6; 7 bases match TRBD1. This CDR3 comprises 16 residues. Germline V gene sequence: CDR1 MGHRA, CDR2 YSYEKL. V shed 1 base and J 8 bases; nucleotides not matched to a gene: 8. CDR3 amino acids: CASSQGIDRVDSPLHF. The CDR3 DNA reads TGCGCCAGCAGCCAAGGGATAGACAGGGTGGATTCACCCCTCCACTTT.

The rearrangement uses TRBV3-1 (or the pseudogene TRBV3-2) and TRBJ1-1; possibly TRBD1 for D (5 bases). Trimming took 1 base from V and 8 from J, leaving 14 bases between them. Looked up from germline, CDR1 is LGHDT and CDR2 is YNNKEL (reference sequence). The CDR3 spans 14 residues. The DNA of the CDR3 is TGTGCCAGCAGCCAAGTCAGGACACGAACCGAAGCTTTCTTT. It codes for CASSQVRTRTEAFF.

This chain uses TRBV28 with TRBJ2-1; D is possibly TRBD2 (7 bases). The CDR3 is 14 amino acids. V lost 6 bases, J lost 4 bases, and 13 bases lay in between. From germline, CDR1 is MDHEN and CDR2 SYDVKM. CDR3 sequence reads: CASREGGEYNEQFF. The DNA of the CDR3 is TGTGCCAGCAGAGAAGGGGGGGAATACAATGAGCAGTTCTTC.

Only a few counts were recorded for this clone. J is TRBJ1-3 and V is TRBV18; no definite D call. Germline V gene sequence: CDR1 KGHSH, CDR2 LQKENI. The V end lost 2 bases, the J end lost 0 bases, and 5 bases lay between the germline ends. The CDR3 is 14 residues long. CDR3 sequence (DNA): TGTGCCAGCTCACCAGGAGTCTCTGGAAACACCATATATTTT. Residues: CASSPGVSGNTIYF.

The V gene is TRBV2, the J gene TRBJ1-2; D unresolved. Germline V gene lookup returns CDR1 SNHLY and CDR2 FYNNEI. The length of the CDR3 is 14 residues. Trimming shortened V by 1 base and J by 3 bases, and 9 bases separated the two germline ends. The CDR3 DNA is TGTGCCAGCAGTGAAGGGAATTACCACTATGGCTACACCTTC. It translates to CASSEGNYHYGYTF.

In its sample, this clone was seen once. This chain links TRBV7-2 with TRBJ2-1; no clear D. The V gene's germline CDR1 is SGHTA and CDR2 FQGNSA. This CDR3 has 15 residues. Trimming cost V 0 bases and J 0 bases, with 6 bases left between them. As DNA, the CDR3 is TGTGCCAGCAGCTTAGCTTACAGCTCCTACAATGAGCAGTTCTTC. Translated: CASSLAYSSYNEQFF.

The gene calls are TRBV28 and TRBJ1-2; D not resolved. The V gene's germline CDR1 is MDHEN and CDR2 SYDVKM. CDR3 size: 14 residues. V was cut by 7 bases and J by 8 bases, with 20 bases left in between. The chain's CDR3 is CASTRHGDLGGYTF. CDR3 nucleotides: TGTGCCAGCACCCGACATGGGGATTTAGGAGGCTACACCTTC.

This chain connects TRBV11-2 to TRBJ1-6; D ambiguous. CDR3 length: 12 residues. V was trimmed by 3 bases and J by 10 bases, leaving 7 bases between them. Germline CDR1 reads SGHAT; CDR2 reads FQNNGV. CDR3 sequence: CASSLGRSPLHF. DNA for the CDR3: TGTGCCAGCAGCTTGGGCCGATCACCCCTCCACTTT.

The chain links TRBV5-1 to TRBJ2-5, with 9 bases that match TRBD2. With 2 bases clipped from V and 2 bases from J, the junction kept 7 bases outside the gene matches. CDR1 and CDR2 (germline): SGHRS, YFSETQ. This CDR3 is 16 amino acids long. CDR3: CASSFQGLAGQETQYF. The CDR3 nucleotides read TGCGCCAGCAGCTTTCAAGGGCTAGCGGGACAAGAGACCCAGTACTTC.

This clone was detected only a few times. The chain joins TRBV6-2 or TRBV6-3 to TRBJ1-3; 9 bases are shared with TRBD1. Germline V gene data show CDR1 as MNHEY and CDR2 as SVGEGT. This CDR3 is 17 amino acids long. The V gene end was trimmed by 1 base and the J gene end by 2 bases; junction bases not matched to a gene: 6. CDR3 residues: CASSYYRTGVTGNTIYF. As DNA, the CDR3 is TGTGCCAGCAGTTACTACAGGACAGGGGTAACTGGAAACACCATATATTTT.

The chain couples TRBV9 to TRBJ2-7; D not certain. This CDR3 spans 14 amino acids. V was pared by 4 bases and J by 0 bases, with 11 bases between. CDR1 SGDLS and CDR2 YYNGEE come from the germline V gene. The CDR3 DNA reads TGTGCCAGCAGCCCCCAGTCCCGCTCCTACGAGCAGTACTTC. It yields the protein CASSPQSRSYEQYF.

The V call is TRBV24-1, the J call TRBJ1-2, with D uncertain. The germline gives CDR1 KGHDR, CDR2 SFDVKD. This CDR3 has 14 amino acids. Trimming pared 4 bases from V and 8 bases from J, leaving 16 bases between. DNA for the CDR3: TGTGCCACCAGTGACCCCACTGACATGCAGGGCTACACCTTC. Protein: CATSDPTDMQGYTF.

This clone has just one count. V is TRBV10-1 and J is TRBJ2-3, with D possibly TRBD2 on 7 matching bases. The V and J ends lost 9 bases and 4 bases respectively, with 23 bases between them. The CDR3 is made up of 16 amino acids. The V gene's germline CDR1 is WNHNN and CDR2 SYGVQD (reference sequence). CDR3 sequence (DNA): TGCGCCAGGGACCTCTTGGGAGGGGGGGATGCAGATACGCAGTATTTT. As protein: CARDLLGGGDADTQYF.

This chain connects TRBV2 to TRBJ1-3; D is unclear. The length of the CDR3 is 14 residues. V lost 2 bases and J 7 bases, leaving 12 bases between the germline ends. Germline V gene data show CDR1 as SNHLY and CDR2 as FYNNEI. The CDR3 nucleotides read TGTGCCAGCAGTGAAACCGGATTTAGGAACACCATATATTTT. Protein: CASSETGFRNTIYF.

The rearrangement joins TRBV6-5 to TRBJ2-1; 7 bases agree with TRBD1. J lost 2 bases, V lost 2 bases, and 0 bases had no gene match. The CDR3 contains 14 residues. Looked up from germline, CDR1 is MNHEY and CDR2 is SVGAGI. The CDR3 spells CASSYQGAYNEQFF. Here the CDR3 DNA reads TGTGCCAGCAGTTACCAGGGGGCCTACAATGAGCAGTTCTTC.

CDR3 in DNA: TGTGCCAGCAGTTTAATCCTGGGACAGGGCGCCTCCAATTACAATGAGCAGTTCTTC. This encodes CASSLILGQGASNYNEQFF. V gene TRBV28 combines with J gene TRBJ2-1, with 9 nucleotides matching TRBD1. V shed 2 bases, J shed 4 bases, and the junction held 15 bases outside the gene matches. CDR3 size: 19 residues. The germline gives CDR1 MDHEN, CDR2 SYDVKM.

V and J are TRBV5-1 and TRBJ1-3; D is ambiguous. The CDR3 has 15 residues. Germline lookup yields CDR1 SGHRS and CDR2 YFSETQ. The ends were cut back, 4 bases at V and 0 bases at J, with 11 bases in the middle. DNA of the CDR3: TGCGCCAGCAGCCTGGACTGGACCTCTGGAAACACCATATATTTT. Protein product: CASSLDWTSGNTIYF.

This CDR3 is CASSVLGDRANSPLHF. The CDR3 nucleotides read TGTGCCAGCAGTGTTCTCGGAGACAGAGCGAATTCACCCCTCCACTTT. The chain recombines TRBV2 with TRBJ1-6; D might be TRBD1 (5 bases). The CDR3 contains 16 residues. The germline gives CDR1 SNHLY, CDR2 FYNNEI. Trimming cost V 4 bases and J 7 bases, with 17 bases left between them.